This TCR beta chain was obtained from a study of CD8+CD57+ T cells in acquired aplastic anemia. Genomic DNA served as template for TCR beta VDJ and CDR3 profiling. TCRdb passed the reads through MiXCR, listing each CDR3 protein once. The sample lists about 180,000 distinct CDR3 sequences, under 55% occurring once. The CDR3 spans 14 residues. Trimming took off 4 bases at V and 0 bases at J, with 9 bases between the two ends. Germline V gene lookup returns CDR1 SEHNR and CDR2 FQNEAQ (reference sequence). This clonotype was seen at least ten times. The sequenced sample was sorted CD4+, CD8+, or CD8+CD57+ T cells (not recorded which) from PBMCs. The TCR was taken from a human donor in good health. The chain has TRBV7-9 and TRBJ2-5; D gene unclear. The DNA of the CDR3 is TGTGCCAGCAGCTATCAGACATACCAAGAGACCCAGTACTTC. This translates into CASSYQTYQETQYF.